This T cell receptor beta chain was sequenced during a study of Ad26.COV2.S vaccination and SARS-CoV-2 variants. TCRdb keeps only in-frame clones here, not all; method: immunoSEQ multiplex PCR. The sample has around 250,000 clones, about 87% seen once. Concerning this clone: Its antigen is not known.

Treatment of the sample: roughly 18 received Ad26.COV2.S at low or high dose, single or two shots; roughly 5 received placebo; per-sample allocation not given. The investigators took samples on day 63 after the first vaccine or placebo injection. An Ad26 vector that expressed Wuhan-strain SARS-CoV-2 spike constituted the vaccine. Findings of the study overall: Ad26.COV2.S recipients had broader spike-specific TCRs (P = 0.0014). There was a possibility that the TCR breadth and depth analyses underestimated total T cell responses.

Sequenced material: peripheral blood, taken in a trial of Ad26.COV2.S vaccine versus placebo. The TCR originated in a person between 18 and 65 years old who received the Ad26.COV2.S COVID-19 vaccine or a placebo.

The CDR3 DNA follows: TGTGCCAGCCTAAGGGACAGGGAACGCACTGAAGCTTTCTTT. Translation: CASLRDRERTEAFF. This chain joins TRBV6-5 and TRBJ1-1, with 9 bases that match TRBD1. V gave up 8 bases and J gave up 4 bases; unmatched junction bases: 8. Germline V lookup: CDR1 MNHEY, CDR2 SVGAGI. The CDR3 runs to 14 residues.